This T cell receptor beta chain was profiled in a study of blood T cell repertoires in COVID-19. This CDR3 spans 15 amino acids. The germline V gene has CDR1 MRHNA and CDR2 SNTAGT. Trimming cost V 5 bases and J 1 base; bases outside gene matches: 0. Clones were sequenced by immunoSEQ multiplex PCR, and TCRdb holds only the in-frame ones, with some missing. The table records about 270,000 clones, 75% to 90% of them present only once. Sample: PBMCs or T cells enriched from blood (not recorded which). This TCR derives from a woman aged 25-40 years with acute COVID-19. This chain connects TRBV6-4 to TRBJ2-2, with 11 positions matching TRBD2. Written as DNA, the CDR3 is TGTGCCAGCAGTCTAGCGGGAGGGAACACCGGGGAGCTGTTTTTT. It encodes CASSLAGGNTGELFF.